This TCR beta chain was identified in a study of shared T cell receptors in the human thymus. Clones were sequenced by immunoSEQ multiplex PCR, and TCRdb holds only the in-frame ones, with some missing. There are hundreds of thousands of clones in the sample; approximately 95% occur only once, and roughly 0.02% lies in the top ten. V was shortened by 1 base and J by 6 bases, with 12 bases between the two germline ends. This CDR3 has 14 residues. CDR1 and CDR2 from the germline V gene are SNHLY and FYNNEI. The sequencing sample was made of thymocytes. The receptor's source is a human donor. The genes are TRBV2 and TRBJ1-1; D gene unclear. Here the CDR3 DNA reads TGTGCCAGCAGTGAAGAGGAGGGTCGCGCTGAAGCTTTCTTT. This gives the protein CASSEEEGRAEAFF.